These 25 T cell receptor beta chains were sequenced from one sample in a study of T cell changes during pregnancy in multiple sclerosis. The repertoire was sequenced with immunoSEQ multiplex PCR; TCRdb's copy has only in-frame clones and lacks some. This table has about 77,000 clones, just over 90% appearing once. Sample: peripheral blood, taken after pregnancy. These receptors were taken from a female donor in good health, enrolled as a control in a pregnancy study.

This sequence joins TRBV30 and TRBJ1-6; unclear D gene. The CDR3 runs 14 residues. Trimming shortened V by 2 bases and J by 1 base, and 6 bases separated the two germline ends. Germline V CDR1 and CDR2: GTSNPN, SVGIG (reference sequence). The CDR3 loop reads CAWSRSSYNSPLHF. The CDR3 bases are TGTGCCTGGAGTCGCAGTTCCTATAATTCACCCCTCCACTTT.

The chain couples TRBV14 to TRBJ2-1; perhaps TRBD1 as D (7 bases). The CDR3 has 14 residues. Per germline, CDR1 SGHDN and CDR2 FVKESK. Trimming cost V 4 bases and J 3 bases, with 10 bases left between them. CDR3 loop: CASSPGGFYNEQFF. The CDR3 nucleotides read TGTGCCAGCAGCCCAGGGGGGTTCTACAATGAGCAGTTCTTC.

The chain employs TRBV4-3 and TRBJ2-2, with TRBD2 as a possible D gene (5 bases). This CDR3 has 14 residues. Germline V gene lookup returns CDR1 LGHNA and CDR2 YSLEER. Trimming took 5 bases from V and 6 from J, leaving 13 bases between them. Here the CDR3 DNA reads TGCGCCAGCAGCTTTTTTACCGGGGCCGGGGAGCTGTTTTTT. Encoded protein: CASSFFTGAGELFF.

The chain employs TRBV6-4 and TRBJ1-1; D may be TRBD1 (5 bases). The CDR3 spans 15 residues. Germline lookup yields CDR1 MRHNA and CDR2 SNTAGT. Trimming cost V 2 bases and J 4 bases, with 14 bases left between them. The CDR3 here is CASSDPVGGTTEAFF. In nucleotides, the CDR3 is TGTGCCAGCAGTGACCCGGTGGGGGGGACCACTGAAGCTTTCTTT.

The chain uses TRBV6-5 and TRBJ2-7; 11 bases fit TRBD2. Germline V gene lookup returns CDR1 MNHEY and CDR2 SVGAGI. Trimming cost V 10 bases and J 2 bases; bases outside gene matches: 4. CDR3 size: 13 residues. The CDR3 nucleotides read TGTGCCACCAAACTAGCGGGGGCCTACGAGCAGTACTTC. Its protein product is CATKLAGAYEQYF.

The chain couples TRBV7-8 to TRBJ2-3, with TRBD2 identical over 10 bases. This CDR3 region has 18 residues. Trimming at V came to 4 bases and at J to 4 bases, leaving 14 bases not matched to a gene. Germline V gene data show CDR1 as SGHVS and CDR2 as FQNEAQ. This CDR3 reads CASSSGARAGGRADTQYF. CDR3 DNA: TGTGCCAGCAGCTCAGGGGCCAGAGCGGGGGGGAGAGCAGATACGCAGTATTTT.

CDR3 sequence: CASGRGTEAFF. In nucleotides, the CDR3 is TGTGCTAGTGGCCGAGGGACTGAAGCTTTCTTT. The gene calls are TRBV12-5 and TRBJ1-1; D gene uncertain. The V and J ends lost 6 bases and 5 bases respectively, with 7 bases between them. The CDR3 sequence is 11 residues long. Germline assignment: CDR1 LGHNT and CDR2 FRNRAP.

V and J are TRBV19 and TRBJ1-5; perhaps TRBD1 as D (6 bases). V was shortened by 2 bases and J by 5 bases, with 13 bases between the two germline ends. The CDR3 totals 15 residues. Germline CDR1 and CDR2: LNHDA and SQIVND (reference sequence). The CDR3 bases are TGTGCCAGTAGTATAAGCAGGGGTAGGGATCAGCCCCAGCATTTT. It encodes CASSISRGRDQPQHF. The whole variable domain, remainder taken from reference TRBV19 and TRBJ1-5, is DGGITQSPKYLFRKEGQNVTLSCEQNLNHDAMYWYRQDPGQGLRLIYYSQIVNDFQKGDIAEGYSVSREKKESFPLTVTSAQKNPTAFYLCASSISRGRDQPQHFGDGTRLSIL.

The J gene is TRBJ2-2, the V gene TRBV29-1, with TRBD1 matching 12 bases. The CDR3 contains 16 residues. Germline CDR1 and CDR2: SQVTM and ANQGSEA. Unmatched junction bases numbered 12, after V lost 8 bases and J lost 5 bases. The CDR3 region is CSPGDRGRSGTGELFF. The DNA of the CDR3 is TGCAGCCCGGGGGACAGGGGGCGTAGTGGGACCGGGGAGCTGTTTTTT.

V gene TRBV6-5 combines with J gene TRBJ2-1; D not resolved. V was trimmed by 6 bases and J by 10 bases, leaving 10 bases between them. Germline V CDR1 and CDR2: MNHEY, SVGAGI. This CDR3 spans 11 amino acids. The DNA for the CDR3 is TGTGCCAGCAGCACCCCGCGGGAGCAGTTCTTC. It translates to CASSTPREQFF.

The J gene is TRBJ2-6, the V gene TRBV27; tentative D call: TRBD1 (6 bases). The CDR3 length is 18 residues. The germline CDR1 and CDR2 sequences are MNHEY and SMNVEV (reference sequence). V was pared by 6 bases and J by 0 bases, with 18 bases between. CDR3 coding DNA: TGTGCCAGCAGAGACACAGGGTCCACGTACTCTGGGGCCAACGTCCTGACTTTC. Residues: CASRDTGSTYSGANVLTF.

As DNA, the CDR3 is TGTGCCAGCAGCTTAGTCGTTCAAGAGACCCAGTACTTC. This codes for CASSLVVQETQYF. J is TRBJ2-5 and V is TRBV7-3, with no clear D. Per the germline V gene, CDR1 is SGHTA and CDR2 is FQGTGA. The V and J ends lost 2 bases and 2 bases respectively, with 6 bases between them. This CDR3 contains 13 residues.

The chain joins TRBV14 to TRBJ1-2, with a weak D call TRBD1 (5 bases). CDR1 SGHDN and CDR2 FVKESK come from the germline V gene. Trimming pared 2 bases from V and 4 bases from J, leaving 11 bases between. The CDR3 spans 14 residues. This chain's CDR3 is CASSQSRGAYGYTF. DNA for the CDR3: TGTGCCAGCAGCCAATCTAGGGGTGCCTATGGCTACACCTTC.

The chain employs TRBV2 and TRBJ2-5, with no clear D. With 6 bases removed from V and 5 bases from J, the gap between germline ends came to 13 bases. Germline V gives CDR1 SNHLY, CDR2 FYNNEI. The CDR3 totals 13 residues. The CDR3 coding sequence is TGTGCCAGCAGGACGGAGACTTGGGAGACCCAGTACTTC. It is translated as CASRTETWETQYF.

CDR3 nucleotides: TGTGCCAGCAGTCCCAATCCACAGGGTATCTACGAGCAGTACTTC. It codes for CASSPNPQGIYEQYF. J is TRBJ2-7 and V is TRBV6-5, with D tentatively TRBD1 (6 bases). Between the trimmed V and J ends, which lost 5 bases and 3 bases, there was a span of 17 bases. The CDR3 runs 15 residues. CDR1 is MNHEY and CDR2 is SVGAGI in the germline V gene.

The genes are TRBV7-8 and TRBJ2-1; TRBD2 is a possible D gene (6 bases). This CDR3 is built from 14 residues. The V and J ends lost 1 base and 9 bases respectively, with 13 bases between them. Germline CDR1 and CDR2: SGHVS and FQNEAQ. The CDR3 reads CASSLGAPGGEQFF. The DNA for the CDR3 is TGTGCCAGCAGCTTAGGGGCTCCCGGGGGTGAGCAGTTCTTC. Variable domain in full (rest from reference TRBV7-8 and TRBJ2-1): GAGVSQSPRYKVAKRGQDVALRCDPISGHVSLFWYQQALGQGPEFLTYFQNEAQLDKSGLPSDRFFAERPEGSVSTLKIQRTQQEDSAVYLCASSLGAPGGEQFFGPGTRLTVL.

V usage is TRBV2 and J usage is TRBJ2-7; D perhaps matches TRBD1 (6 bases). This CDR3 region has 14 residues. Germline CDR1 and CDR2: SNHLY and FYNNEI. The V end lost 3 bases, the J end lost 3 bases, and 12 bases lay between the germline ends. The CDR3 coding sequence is TGTGCCAGCAGTGAGGGGGCGATACTCTACGAGCAGTACTTC. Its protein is CASSEGAILYEQYF.

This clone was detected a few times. Here the CDR3 reads CASSPGTLTGELFF. CDR3 bases: TGCGCCAGCAGCCCAGGGACACTTACCGGGGAGCTGTTTTTT. The rearrangement uses TRBV4-1 and TRBJ2-2; TRBD1 is a possible D gene (6 bases). Per germline, CDR1 MGHRA and CDR2 YSYEKL. Deletions cut 4 bases from V and 5 bases from J, with 11 bases between. The CDR3 is 14 residues long.

CDR3 nucleotides: TGCAGCGTCAAAGCGGGAGGGCTGACAGATACGCAGTATTTT. As protein: CSVKAGGLTDTQYF. The J gene is TRBJ2-3, the V gene TRBV29-1; 10 positions agree with TRBD2. Germline V gene data show CDR1 as SQVTM and CDR2 as ANQGSEA. V shed 6 bases and J 3 bases; nucleotides not matched to a gene: 6. This CDR3 spans 14 amino acids.

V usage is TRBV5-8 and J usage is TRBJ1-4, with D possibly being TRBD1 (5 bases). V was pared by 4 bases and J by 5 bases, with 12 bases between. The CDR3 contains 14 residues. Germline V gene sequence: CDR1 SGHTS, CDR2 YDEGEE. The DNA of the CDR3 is TGTGCCAGCAGCCGCAATGGGGCAAATGAAAAACTGTTTTTT. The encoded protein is CASSRNGANEKLFF. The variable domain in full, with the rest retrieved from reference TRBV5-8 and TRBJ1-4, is EAGVTQSPTHLIKTRGQQATLRCSPISGHTSVYWYQQALGLGLQFLLWYDEGEERNRGNFPPRFSGRQFPNYSSELNVNALELEDSALYLCASSRNGANEKLFFGSGTQLSVL.

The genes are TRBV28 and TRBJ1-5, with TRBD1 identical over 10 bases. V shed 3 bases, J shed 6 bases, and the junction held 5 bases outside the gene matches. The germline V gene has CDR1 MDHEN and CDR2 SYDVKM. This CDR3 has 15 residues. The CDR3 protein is CASSFSDRGSQPQHF. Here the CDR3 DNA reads TGTGCCAGCAGTTTCTCGGACAGGGGGAGTCAGCCCCAGCATTTT.

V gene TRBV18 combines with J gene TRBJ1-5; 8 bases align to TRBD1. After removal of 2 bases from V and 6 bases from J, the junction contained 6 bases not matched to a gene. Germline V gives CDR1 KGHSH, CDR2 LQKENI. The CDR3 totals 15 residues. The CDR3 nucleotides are TGTGCCAGCTCACCAGATATCACAGGGGGTCAGCCCCAGCATTTT. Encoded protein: CASSPDITGGQPQHF.

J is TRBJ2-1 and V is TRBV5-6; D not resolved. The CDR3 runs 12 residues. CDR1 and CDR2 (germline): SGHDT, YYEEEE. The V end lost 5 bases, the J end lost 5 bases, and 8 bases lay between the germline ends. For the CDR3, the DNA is TGTGCCAGCAGACTTTTCAACAATGAGCAGTTCTTC. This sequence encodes CASRLFNNEQFF. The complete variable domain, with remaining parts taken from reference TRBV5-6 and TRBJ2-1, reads DAGVTQSPTHLIKTRGQQVTLRCSPKSGHDTVSWYQQALGQGPQFIFQYYEEEERQRGNFPDRFSGHQFPNYSSELNVNALLLGDSALYLCASRLFNNEQFFGPGTRLTVL.

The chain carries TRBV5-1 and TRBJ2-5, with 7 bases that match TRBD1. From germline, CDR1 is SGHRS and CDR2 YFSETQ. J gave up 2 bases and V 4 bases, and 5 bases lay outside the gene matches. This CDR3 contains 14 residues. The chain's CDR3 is CASSPDRVQETQYF. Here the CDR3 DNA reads TGCGCCAGCAGCCCTGACAGGGTTCAAGAGACCCAGTACTTC.

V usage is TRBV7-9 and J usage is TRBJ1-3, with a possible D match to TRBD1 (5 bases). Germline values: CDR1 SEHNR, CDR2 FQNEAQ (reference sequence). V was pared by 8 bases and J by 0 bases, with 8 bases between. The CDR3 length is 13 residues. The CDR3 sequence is CASETDSGNTIYF. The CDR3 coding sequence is TGTGCCAGCGAGACAGACTCTGGAAACACCATATATTTT.